This TCR beta chain emerged from a study of beta chain features in type 1 diabetes (dated by TCRdb to the late 2010s). Study-wide context: No differences in mean age, gender distribution, total cell number or subset yield were found between patients and healthy donors. The study compared TCRB repertoires of sorted circulating CD4+ T cell subsets between recently diagnosed type 1 diabetes patients and matched healthy donors. Whereas all 30 or so donors provided naive and central memory subsets, regulatory and stem cell-like memory subsets were isolated from just 8 patients and roughly eight healthy donors. A total of approximately 100,000,000 sorted cells were examined across all samples, and the number of cells per subset was strongly correlated with RNA yield.

As concerns this clone: Its antigen has not been determined. No base qualities exist here, and no much larger clone lies one base off it.

The CDR3, cysteine through phenylalanine, is 13 amino acids long. CDR3 DNA only is kept here, 39 bases in frame from base 1. The germline V gene (reference sequence) yields SEHNR for CDR1 and FQNEAQ for CDR2. V is clipped by 4 bases and J by 1 base, and the sequence between their germline boundaries is 7 bases long. Each donor gave one peripheral blood draw, roughly 120 mL on average, collected into heparinised tubes. A BD FACSAria II was used to sort naive, central memory, regulatory and stem cell-like memory CD4+ T cells with a panel that included CD45RO, CCR7, CD25, CD127, CD95 and CD27. Every sorted population had a purity above 95%. PBMCs were isolated right away by Lymphoprep density gradient centrifugation and were stained directly, without culture. Samples were stained and sorted in pairs, with one healthy donor and one patient per experiment, so that batch effects were minimized. The entire isolated RNA was reverse transcribed using the High Capacity cDNA Reverse Transcription Kit, and thus expressed TCRB transcripts were sequenced. Deep immunoSEQ sequencing was performed on naive, central memory and regulatory T cell samples, with an average of about 3.6 million total reads per sample. After sorted cells were lysed in RLT buffer, RNA was extracted with DNase-treated RNeasy Micro or Mini kits, with the choice depending on cell number. To prevent cross-contamination, every cell subset was processed on its own, while patient and healthy donor samples were processed together. TCRB sequences were amplified from cDNA with the immunoSEQ multiplex PCR, producing 87-bp fragments spanning the CDR3 region. The amplicons were sequenced using the Illumina HiSeq platform. As for the authors' bioinformatics: PCR bias was corrected computationally using synthetic template baselines, and reads within Hamming distance 2 were collapsed, with unmergeable singletons discarded. Reads were aligned to IMGT to assign V, D and J genes, CDR3 length, and insertions or deletions at six rearrangement sites. Within each subset, clonotype counts were normalized to sorted cell number, after which true diversity and Gini coefficients were computed with the tcR R package. Repertoire sharing was quantified using the overlap coefficient calculated on TCRB nucleotide sequences. TCRdb's version of the immuneACCESS table is confined to in-frame rearrangements and falls short of the full clone set. An unresolved V gene accounts for under half of the shortfall where checked; the remainder is of unknown origin. That table furnishes V, J and clone size, whereas the DNA furnished D and trimming. In this sample the table shows tens of thousands of clones, 45% to 50% of which occur a single time. The top ten constitute roughly 0.65% of the sample.

Here is what the overall study found, with its caveats: PCR might favor shorter templates, but patient and control samples were amplified and corrected together, so any skew would affect both groups equally. Because cDNA was sequenced instead of genomic DNA, highly expressing activated cells could be over-represented, though the groups showed no difference in activation or CD3 levels. A moderate but significant shortening of TCRB CDR3 length was observed in type 1 diabetes patients in all four CD4+ subsets. Naive, central memory and regulatory TCRB repertoires appeared to be more alike among patients than among healthy donors. Only small numbers of individuals were included in the HLA sub-analyses, which left unresolved whether HLA type had any influence on TCRB rearrangement. At VDJ recombination sites, type 1 diabetes patients had fewer insertions and more deleted nucleotides, which implies abnormalities in thymic rearrangement.

The TCR was taken from a man aged 30-40 years with type 1 diabetes. Recombination joined TRBV7-9 with TRBJ1-1, with the D gene uncertain. Sequencing was carried out using central memory CD4+ T cells from blood. DNA sequence: TGTGCCAGCAGCTACACAGCGAACACTGAAGCTTTCTTT. Its translation reads: CASSYTANTEAFF.